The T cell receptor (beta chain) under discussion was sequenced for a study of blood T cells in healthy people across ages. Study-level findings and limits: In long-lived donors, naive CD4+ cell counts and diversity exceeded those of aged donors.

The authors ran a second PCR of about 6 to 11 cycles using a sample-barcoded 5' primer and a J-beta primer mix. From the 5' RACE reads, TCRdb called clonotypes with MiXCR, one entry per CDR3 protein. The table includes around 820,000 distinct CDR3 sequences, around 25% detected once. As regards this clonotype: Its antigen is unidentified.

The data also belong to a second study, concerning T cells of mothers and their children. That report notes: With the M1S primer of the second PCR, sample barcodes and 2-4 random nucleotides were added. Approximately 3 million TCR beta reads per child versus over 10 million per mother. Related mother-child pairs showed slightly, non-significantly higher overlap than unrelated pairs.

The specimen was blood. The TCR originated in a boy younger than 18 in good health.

The CDR3, as DNA: TGCGCCAGCAGCCGCAGGGGTCGGGGGCTTATACCGGGTGGCTACACCTTC. This codes for CASSRRGRGLIPGGYTF. The chain carries TRBV4-3 and TRBJ1-2, with D maybe TRBD1 (6 bases). The V and J ends lost 4 bases and 7 bases respectively, with 25 bases between them. Looked up from germline, CDR1 is LGHNA and CDR2 is YSLEER. The CDR3 runs 17 residues.